The rows below give T cell receptor beta chains drawn from one sample of a study of CXCR3-negative and CXCR3-positive naive CD8 T cells. TCRdb reprocessed the 5' RACE reads; each CDR3 protein has one entry and no DNA is given. The sample has tens of thousands of distinct CDR3 sequences; the top ten hold 1.5% to 2%. The source material was naive CXCR3- CD8+ T cells from blood. The receptors originated from a human donor in good health. Some clones in this sample may be carry-over from other donors' samples. The CDR3 runs from the conserved cysteine through the conserved F or W.

v_gene: TRBV20-1; j_gene: TRBJ2-7; CDR3aa: CSARWTSDYEQYF
v_gene: TRBV7-9; j_gene: TRBJ2-7; CDR3aa: CASRGTGGYEQYF
v_gene: TRBV12-3/TRBV12-4; j_gene: TRBJ2-1; CDR3aa: CASSFPAATGGNNEQFF
v_gene: TRBV5-1; j_gene: TRBJ2-7; CDR3aa: CASSSIAGTSSYEQYF
v_gene: TRBV12-3/TRBV12-4; j_gene: TRBJ2-7; CDR3aa: CASKSSWTSGRAVDSYEQYF
v_gene: TRBV7-9; j_gene: TRBJ2-1; CDR3aa: CASSARDRGDEQFF
v_gene: TRBV7-2; j_gene: TRBJ2-7; CDR3aa: CASSIRGGHEQYF
v_gene: TRBV7-9; j_gene: TRBJ1-1; CDR3aa: CASSPTGGTEAFF
v_gene: TRBV7-9; j_gene: TRBJ2-4; CDR3aa: CASSPFSRGASAKNIQYF
v_gene: TRBV29-1; j_gene: TRBJ2-7; CDR3aa: CSVLRGTGGPYEQYF
v_gene: TRBV4-3; j_gene: TRBJ1-5; CDR3aa: CASSQDTGFGPNQPQHF
v_gene: TRBV7-2; j_gene: TRBJ2-3; CDR3aa: CASSSYPQAESADTQYF
v_gene: TRBV9; j_gene: TRBJ1-2; CDR3aa: CASSPRLAGTGVFGYTF
v_gene: TRBV6-2/TRBV6-3; j_gene: TRBJ2-3; CDR3aa: CASSSIGLRQADTQYF
v_gene: TRBV9; j_gene: TRBJ2-3; CDR3aa: CASSVNFGLAEPDTQYF
v_gene: TRBV15; j_gene: TRBJ1-1; CDR3aa: CATSTNTEAFF
v_gene: TRBV7-8; j_gene: TRBJ2-5; CDR3aa: CASSLPRTSGGQETQYF